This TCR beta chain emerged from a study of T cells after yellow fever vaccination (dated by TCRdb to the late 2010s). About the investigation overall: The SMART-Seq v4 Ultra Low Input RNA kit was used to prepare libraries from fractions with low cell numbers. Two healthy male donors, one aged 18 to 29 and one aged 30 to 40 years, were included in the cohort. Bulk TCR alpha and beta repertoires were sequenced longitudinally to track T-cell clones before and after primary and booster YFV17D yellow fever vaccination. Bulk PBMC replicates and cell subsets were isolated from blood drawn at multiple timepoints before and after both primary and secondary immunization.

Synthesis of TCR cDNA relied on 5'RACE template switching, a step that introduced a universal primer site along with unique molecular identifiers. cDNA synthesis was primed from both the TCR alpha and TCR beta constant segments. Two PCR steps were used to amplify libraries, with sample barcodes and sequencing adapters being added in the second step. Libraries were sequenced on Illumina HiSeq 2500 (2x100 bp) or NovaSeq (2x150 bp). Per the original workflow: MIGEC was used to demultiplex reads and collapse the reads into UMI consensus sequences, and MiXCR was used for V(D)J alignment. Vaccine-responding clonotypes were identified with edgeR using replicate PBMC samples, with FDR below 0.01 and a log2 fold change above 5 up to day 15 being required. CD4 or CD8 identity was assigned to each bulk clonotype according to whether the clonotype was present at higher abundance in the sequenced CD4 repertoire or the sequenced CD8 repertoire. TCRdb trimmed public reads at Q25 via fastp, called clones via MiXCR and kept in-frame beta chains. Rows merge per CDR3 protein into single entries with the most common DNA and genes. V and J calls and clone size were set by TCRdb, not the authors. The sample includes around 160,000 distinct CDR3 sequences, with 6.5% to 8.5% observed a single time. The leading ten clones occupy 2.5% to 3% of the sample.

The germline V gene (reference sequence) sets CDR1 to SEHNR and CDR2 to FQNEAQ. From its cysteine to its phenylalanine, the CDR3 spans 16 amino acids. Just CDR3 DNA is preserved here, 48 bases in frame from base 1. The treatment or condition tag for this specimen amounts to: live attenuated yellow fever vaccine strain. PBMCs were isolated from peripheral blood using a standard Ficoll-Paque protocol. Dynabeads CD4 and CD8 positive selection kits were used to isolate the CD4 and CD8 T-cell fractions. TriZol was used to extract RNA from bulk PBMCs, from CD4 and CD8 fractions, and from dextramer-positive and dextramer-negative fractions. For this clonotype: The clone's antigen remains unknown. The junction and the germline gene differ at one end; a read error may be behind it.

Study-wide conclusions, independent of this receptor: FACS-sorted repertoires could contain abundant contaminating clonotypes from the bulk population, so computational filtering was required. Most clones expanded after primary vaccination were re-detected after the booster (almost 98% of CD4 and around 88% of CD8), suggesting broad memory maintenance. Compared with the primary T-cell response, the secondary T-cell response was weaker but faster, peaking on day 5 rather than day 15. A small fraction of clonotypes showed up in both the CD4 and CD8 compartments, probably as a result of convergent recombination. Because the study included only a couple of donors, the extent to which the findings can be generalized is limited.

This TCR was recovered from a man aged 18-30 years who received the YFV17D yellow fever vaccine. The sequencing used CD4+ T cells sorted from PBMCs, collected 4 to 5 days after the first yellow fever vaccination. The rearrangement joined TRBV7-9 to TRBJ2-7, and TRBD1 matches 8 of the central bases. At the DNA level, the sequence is TGTGCCGGCAGTTTCGGGCCCGGGACAGGAACCTACGAGCAGTACTTC. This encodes CAGSFGPGTGTYEQYF.